This T cell receptor (beta chain) appears in the sequencing data of a study of blood T cell repertoires in COVID-19. Across the study: Spain, Italy and the United States supplied samples that represented acute and convalescent COVID-19. Nucleic acid was either cDNA or gDNA, and it came from T cells, B-cell-depleted T cells, or PBMCs.

J lost 7 bases, V lost 3 bases, and 8 bases had no gene match. CDR3 length equals 14 residues. Original methodology: By means of reference gene primer amplification, nucleated cell counts were estimated. Method: immunoSEQ multiplex PCR; TCRdb's copy keeps in-frame clones and lacks some. V, J and clone size derive from that table, while D and trimming were established from the DNA sequence. In the table there are hundreds of thousands of clones, roughly 90% of which are singletons. The specimen was peripheral blood. This TCR was recovered from a woman aged 50 to 65 with active or convalescent COVID-19. V usage is TRBV23-1 and J usage is TRBJ2-7; 8 bases line up with TRBD1. TRBV23-1 is an ORF, and what it does is uncertain. DNA for the CDR3: TGCGCCAGCAGTCACCGCCAGGGGGCCAGGGAGCAGTACTTC. As protein: CASSHRQGAREQYF.